Listed here is a single T cell receptor beta chain. Participants' reported clinical history set cohort assignment. The sample belongs to a study of blood T cell repertoires in COVID-19. In the study overall: Samples taken during acute and convalescent COVID-19 were collected in the United States, Italy and Spain. T cells, B-cell-depleted T cells, or PBMCs provided the cDNA or gDNA that served as material.

CDR1 and CDR2 from the germline V gene are SGHVS and FNYEAQ. V dropped 5 bases and J dropped 4; count of bases not matched to a gene: 3. The CDR3 is made up of 13 amino acids. The method was immunoSEQ multiplex PCR; TCRdb's version includes in-frame clones alone and lacks a portion of them. The table has roughly 250,000 clones, approximately 83% seen once. This rearrangement joins TRBV7-6 to TRBJ1-1; TRBD1 agrees at 8 bases. The sequence was collected from a woman in her 40s who had been exposed to COVID-19. Sequencing used PBMCs or T cells enriched from blood (not recorded which). The CDR3 nucleotides read TGTGCCAGCAGCCGACAGGGGAGCACTGAAGCTTTCTTT. It codes for CASSRQGSTEAFF.